Listed here are 32 T cell receptor beta chains from one sample, sequenced in a study of T cells in Graves' hyperthyroidism and ophthalmopathy (dated by TCRdb to 2018 to 2020). Library preparation was by multiplex PCR. This sample was sequenced with an Illumina HiSeq 2000. TCR beta CDR3 regions were amplified from RNA transcripts. The first round of RT-PCR for the TCR CDR3 was performed with the HTBI primer set and the Qiagen OneStep RT-PCR kit. The public reads were reanalyzed by TCRdb: fastp trimming at Q25, MiXCR alignment, in-frame beta chains only. Under each unique CDR3 protein, matching rows form one entry showing the most common genes and DNA. The sample table lists 500,000 to 600,000 distinct CDR3 sequences, more than 45% of them with a count of one. Clones ranked in the top ten supply around 7.7% of the sample. The material sequenced was peripheral blood or thyroid tissue (not recorded which). The origin of the receptors is a woman aged 18-29 years with Graves' hyperthyroidism.

This clonotype was observed many times. The CDR3 coding sequence is TGTGCCAGCAAGGGAAGTGGGGAGACCCAGTACTTC. It codes for CASKGSGETQYF. The rearrangement uses TRBV5-6 and TRBJ2-5, with D hard to call. Per the germline V gene, CDR1 is SGHDT and CDR2 is YYEEEE. Between the trimmed V and J ends, which lost 6 bases and 5 bases, there was a span of 11 bases. The CDR3 has 12 amino acids.

There are many counts of this clonotype. The chain couples TRBV10-1 to TRBJ2-2; 7 nucleotides agree with TRBD2. This CDR3 contains 15 residues. Germline V gives CDR1 WNHNN, CDR2 SYGVQD (reference sequence). V dropped 2 bases and J dropped 5; count of bases not matched to a gene: 5. CDR3: CASSESAAGTGELFF. CDR3 in DNA: TGCGCCAGCAGTGAGAGTGCAGCGGGAACCGGGGAGCTGTTTTTT.

A word on this clonotype: An end of the junction does not agree with germline; a read error may underlie this. V gene TRBV2 combines with J gene TRBJ2-7, with TRBD2 matching 7 bases. Germline V gene sequence: CDR1 SNHLY, CDR2 FYNNEI. This CDR3 spans 16 amino acids. The CDR3 reads CVSSERLAVSSYEQYF. The CDR3 DNA reads TGTGTCAGCAGTGAAAGGCTAGCGGTATCCTCCTACGAGCAGTACTTC.

Concerning this clonotype itself: Compared with germline, one end of the junction differs, possibly owing to a read error. The V and J genes are TRBV6-1 and TRBJ1-5; no reliable D call. CDR1 is MNHNS, CDR2 SASEGT, per germline. The CDR3 has 12 residues. The CDR3 DNA sequence: TGTGCCAGCAGGTCCGACAATGAGCCCCAGCATTTT. The encoded protein is CASRSDNEPQHF.

This clonotype has only a few counts. The V call is TRBV24-1, the J call TRBJ2-5; D ambiguous. The CDR3 spans 12 residues. From germline, CDR1 is KGHDR and CDR2 SFDVKD. V lost 7 bases and J lost 5, with 10 bases in between. CDR3 amino acids: CATSQSSETQYF. DNA of the CDR3: TGTGCCACCAGCCAGAGCAGTGAGACCCAGTACTTC.

V and J are TRBV6-5 and TRBJ2-5; perhaps TRBD2 as D (6 bases). The V gene lost 11 bases and the J gene lost 3 bases, with 13 bases spanning the gap. Germline lookup yields CDR1 MNHEY and CDR2 SVGAGI. This CDR3 is built from 12 residues. CDR3 sequence reads: CAAGGTKETQYF. CDR3 nucleotide sequence: TGTGCCGCTGGGGGGACGAAAGAGACCCAGTACTTC.

This clonotype turned up a few times. This chain links TRBV30 with TRBJ2-6, with D unresolved. V lost 4 bases, J lost 1 base, and 11 bases lay in between. Germline V gene sequence: CDR1 GTSNPN, CDR2 SVGIG (reference sequence). The length of the CDR3 is 15 residues. This CDR3 reads CAWTKEPSGANVLTF. The DNA of the CDR3 is TGTGCCTGGACCAAAGAGCCTTCTGGGGCCAACGTCCTGACTTTC.

The count of this clonotype is one. The rearrangement uses TRBV29-1 and TRBJ2-7; 7 bases align to TRBD2. CDR3 length: 15 amino acids. Germline loops: CDR1 SQVTM, CDR2 ANQGSEA. The V segment lost 6 bases and the J segment 0 bases; nucleotides outside the gene matches: 11. The CDR3 nucleotides read TGCAGCGTGAGTGGGCTAGCGGTCGACTCCTACGAGCAGTACTTC. It translates to CSVSGLAVDSYEQYF.

V gene TRBV7-2 combines with J gene TRBJ1-2, with D possibly matching TRBD1 (5 bases). The CDR3 sequence is 14 residues long. Germline V gene lookup returns CDR1 SGHTA and CDR2 FQGNSA. The V end was cut by 2 bases, the J end by 7 bases, with 14 bases between. The CDR3 here is CASSLTRVSGGYTF. In nucleotides, the CDR3 is TGTGCCAGCAGCTTAACCAGGGTATCGGGTGGCTACACCTTC.

This clonotype has at least ten counts. The chain has TRBV2 and TRBJ1-4; no definite D call. Trimming pared 6 bases from V and 4 bases from J, leaving 12 bases between. The CDR3 contains 14 residues. Looked up from germline, CDR1 is SNHLY and CDR2 is FYNNEI. The CDR3 region has the DNA TGTGCCAGCAGGAAAGATCCAGATAATGAAAAACTGTTTTTT. Translation gives CASRKDPDNEKLFF.

This sequence joins TRBV5-1 and TRBJ1-4; D unresolved. The V end lost 0 bases, the J end lost 8 bases, and 17 bases lay between the germline ends. From germline, CDR1 is SGHRS and CDR2 YFSETQ. The CDR3 totals 16 residues. The CDR3, as DNA: TGCGCCAGCAGCTTGGGACTAAGGACCCAAGGAGAAAAACTGTTTTTT. Encoded protein: CASSLGLRTQGEKLFF.

This clonotype has just a few counts. CDR3 coding DNA: TGTGCCAGCAGTTACTTTCCAGGCTCAAACACTGAAGCTTTCTTT. Translated, it gives CASSYFPGSNTEAFF. This rearrangement joins TRBV6-2 or TRBV6-3 to TRBJ1-1; unclear D gene. The V and J ends lost 1 base and 2 bases respectively, with 11 bases between them. CDR3 length equals 15 residues. Germline loops: CDR1 MNHEY, CDR2 SVGEGT.

This clonotype came up a few times. V usage is TRBV7-2 and J usage is TRBJ2-7; D may be TRBD2 (9 bases). The V end lost 5 bases, the J end lost 5 bases, and 19 bases lay between the germline ends. The CDR3 runs 15 residues. Germline lookup yields CDR1 SGHTA and CDR2 FQGNSA. The CDR3 reads CASSPSGTGADEQYF. The CDR3 DNA is TGTGCCAGCAGCCCTAGCGGGACAGGCGCGGACGAGCAGTACTTC.

The chain links TRBV9 to TRBJ2-1; 10 nucleotides match TRBD2. Germline loops: CDR1 SGDLS, CDR2 YYNGEE. The CDR3 consists of 14 residues. V shed 2 bases, J shed 6 bases, and the junction held 2 bases outside the gene matches. The CDR3 region has the DNA TGTGCCAGCAGCGTTCTAGCGGGGGCCAATGAGCAGTTCTTC. Protein: CASSVLAGANEQFF.

This clonotype was counted a single time. V and J are TRBV7-9 and TRBJ1-1, with TRBD1 matching 8 bases. Per germline, CDR1 SEHNR and CDR2 FQNEAQ (reference sequence). After removal of 1 base from V and 1 base from J, the junction contained 14 bases not matched to a gene. The CDR3 length is 19 residues. The CDR3 DNA reads as TGTGCCAGCAGCTTAGACCCGGGACAGGTATCATTTGGGAACACTGAAGCTTTCTTT. As protein: CASSLDPGQVSFGNTEAFF.

This clonotype appeared many times. The genes are TRBV7-9 and TRBJ2-5; D might be TRBD1 or TRBD2, each matching 5 bases. Germline-derived CDR1 and CDR2 are SEHNR and FQNEAQ (reference sequence). Deletions cut 5 bases from V and 1 base from J, with 8 bases between. The CDR3 runs to 13 residues. As DNA, the CDR3 is TGTGCCAGCAGCCCGAGGGGCCAAGAGACCCAGTACTTC. Encoded protein: CASSPRGQETQYF. Full variable domain (missing parts from reference TRBV7-9 and TRBJ2-5): DTGVSQNPRHKITKRGQNVTFRCDPISEHNRLYWYRQTLGQGPEFLTYFQNEAQLEKSRLLSDRFSAERPKGSFSTLEIQRTEQGDSAMYLCASSPRGQETQYFGPGTRLLVL.

Notes on this clonotype: A much larger clone sits a single nucleotide away, making a read error possible. The rearrangement joins TRBV6-6 to TRBJ2-2, with D maybe TRBD1 (5 bases). Gene TRBJ1-5 matches the end of the DNA better, so the J call may be wrong. This CDR3 has 18 amino acids. Germline V CDR1 and CDR2: MNHNY, SVGAGI (reference sequence). The CDR3 DNA sequence: TGTGCCAGCAGTTACGGAAATATTCGGGGGGGGACGGGTCAGCCCCAGCATTTT. Its protein is CASSYGNIRGGTGQPQHF.

The CDR3 DNA follows: TGCAGTGCTCCATCGGCACCGGGGTGGGCTGAAAAACTGTTTTTT. Amino acids: CSAPSAPGWAEKLFF. The J gene is TRBJ1-4, the V gene TRBV20-1, with D hard to call. Trimming removed 5 bases from V and 7 bases from J, with 20 bases in between. Germline CDR1 reads DFQATT; CDR2 reads SNEGSKA (reference sequence). The CDR3 consists of 15 residues.

In this sample, this clonotype turned up many times. The gene calls are TRBV10-3 and TRBJ2-7; 12 bases map to TRBD2. V was clipped by 10 bases and J by 5 bases; unmatched bases: 9. The CDR3 totals 14 residues. Germline V CDR1 and CDR2: ENHRY, SYGVKD. CDR3 residues: CATKRLAGVNEQYF. DNA of the CDR3: TGTGCCACCAAACGACTAGCGGGAGTGAACGAGCAGTACTTC.

The rearrangement uses TRBV20-1 and TRBJ1-4; D might be TRBD1 (6 bases). Looked up from germline, CDR1 is DFQATT and CDR2 is SNEGSKA (reference sequence). CDR3 size: 17 residues. V gave up 6 bases and J gave up 5 bases, with 25 bases separating them. CDR3 DNA sequence: TGCAGTGCCAGCAGCGTAGGTTTCGGACAGACAAATGAAAAACTGTTTTTT. It encodes CSASSVGFGQTNEKLFF.

In its sample, this clonotype was seen many times. The V gene is TRBV5-6, the J gene TRBJ2-5; TRBD1 might be the D (5 bases). The CDR3 has 16 amino acids. The V gene lost 1 base and the J gene lost 1 base, with 14 bases spanning the gap. The germline CDR1 and CDR2 sequences are SGHDT and YYEEEE. The DNA for the CDR3 is TGTGCCAGCAGCTTGCAGCGTGCGCAGGGCCAAGAGACCCAGTACTTC. Translating gives CASSLQRAQGQETQYF.

J is TRBJ2-5 and V is TRBV7-6; D may be TRBD1 or TRBD2 (5 bases each). From germline, CDR1 is SGHVS and CDR2 FNYEAQ. Between the trimmed V and J ends, which lost 2 bases and 7 bases, there was a span of 14 bases. The CDR3 totals 14 residues. Here the CDR3 reads CASSLSRDGATQYF. CDR3 nucleotide sequence: TGTGCCAGCAGCTTAAGCAGGGACGGTGCGACCCAGTACTTC.

The genes are TRBV29-1 and TRBJ2-5; 13 bases are a match to TRBD2. Germline V lookup: CDR1 SQVTM, CDR2 ANQGSEA. The CDR3 has 18 amino acids. The J segment lost 2 bases and the V segment lost 6 bases, leaving 15 bases of the junction unmatched. CDR3 coding DNA: TGCAGCGTCGGCGGACTAGCGGGAGTTTTGTCCCTACAAGAGACCCAGTACTTC. It translates to CSVGGLAGVLSLQETQYF.

The chain recombines TRBV14 with TRBJ1-1; D uncertain. V dropped 4 bases and J dropped 1 base, with 16 bases sitting between them. Germline V gene lookup returns CDR1 SGHDN and CDR2 FVKESK. This CDR3 comprises 16 residues. CDR3 nucleotides: TGTGCCAGCAGCCCCCAGAATTTTTACGGGAACACTGAAGCTTTCTTT. Translation: CASSPQNFYGNTEAFF.

This clonotype occurred many times. The V call is TRBV2, the J call TRBJ1-2; tentative D call: TRBD1 (6 bases). Germline V gene lookup returns CDR1 SNHLY and CDR2 FYNNEI. The CDR3 has 14 amino acids. V shed 4 bases and J shed 5 bases, with 14 bases lying between them. CDR3 nucleotide sequence: TGTGCCAGCAGTGTTATCAGGGGAGGATATGGCTACACCTTC. Its translation: CASSVIRGGYGYTF.

V and J are TRBV25-1 and TRBJ1-2; TRBD1 is a possible D gene (5 bases). V dropped 2 bases and J dropped 6 bases, with 10 bases sitting between them. The CDR3 is made up of 13 amino acids. The germline CDR1 and CDR2 sequences are MGHDK and SYGVNS. The DNA for the CDR3 is TGTGCCAGCAGTGAAGTGGGGCGTGATGGCTACACCTTC. It yields the protein CASSEVGRDGYTF.

Details on this clonotype: Given a much more abundant clone one base away, this may be a read error. The chain links TRBV11-2 to TRBJ2-3, with 8 bases matching TRBD1. Germline CDR1 and CDR2: SGHAT and FQNNGV. This CDR3 has 12 residues. V was clipped by 9 bases and J by 4 bases; unmatched bases: 3. CDR3 in amino acids: CASGQGADTQYF. CDR3 DNA: TGTGCCAGTGGACAGGGCGCAGATACGCAGTATTTT.

This clonotype was counted once. This sequence joins TRBV4-2 and TRBJ1-1, with D maybe TRBD1 (6 bases). CDR3 size: 13 residues. In germline, CDR1 is LGHNA, CDR2 YNFKEQ. The V gene lost 0 bases and the J gene lost 7 bases, with 9 bases spanning the gap. In DNA form, the CDR3 reads TGTGCCAGCAGCCAAGACAGGGGAATTGAAGCTTTCTTT. Protein sequence: CASSQDRGIEAFF.

The CDR3 DNA is TGCAGTGATTTAATGGGCTCCGGAGAGACCCAGTACTTC. Amino acids: CSDLMGSGETQYF. The V gene is TRBV20-1, the J gene TRBJ2-5; D remains unclear. Per germline, CDR1 DFQATT and CDR2 SNEGSKA (reference sequence). V lost 7 bases, J lost 4 bases, and 16 bases lay in between. The CDR3 contains 13 residues.

This clonotype was observed a few times. The V gene is TRBV6-5, the J gene TRBJ2-7; the match to TRBD2 covers 14 bases. The germline V gene encodes CDR1 MNHEY and CDR2 SVGAGI. The junction had 3 bases not matched to a gene; V was cut back by 5 bases and J by 6 bases. The CDR3 runs to 14 residues. In DNA form, the CDR3 reads TGTGCCAGCAGTAACGGACTAGCGGGAGGCGAGCAGTACTTC. Its protein product is CASSNGLAGGEQYF.

The sample holds one count of this clonotype. A read error may explain this, as a much larger clone is one base away. The chain links TRBV24-1 to TRBJ2-7; TRBD2 matches 10 bases. CDR3 size: 15 residues. Germline V gene data show CDR1 as KGHDR and CDR2 as SFDVKD. V dropped 2 bases and J dropped 4; count of bases not matched to a gene: 4. The CDR3 here is CATSDWASGSYEQYF. The CDR3 DNA reads TGTGCCACCAGTGATTGGGCTAGCGGGAGTTACGAGCAGTACTTC.

This clonotype was picked up many times. The rearrangement links TRBV5-1 to TRBJ2-2; D is unresolved. Germline V gene sequence: CDR1 SGHRS, CDR2 YFSETQ. V lost 2 bases to trimming and J lost 0 bases, with 8 bases between them. CDR3 length: 15 residues. This CDR3 is CASSFGTTNTGELFF. CDR3 DNA: TGCGCCAGCAGCTTCGGCACAACGAACACCGGGGAGCTGTTTTTT.